This record looks at one TCR beta chain sequence and its context. Its matching antigen is unknown. Amplification used 60 Vbeta primers and 13 Jbeta primers. TCRdb's copy holds only in-frame clones and misses some; the assay was immunoSEQ multiplex PCR. The sample consists of about 180,000 clones, about 82% of them appearing once. This entry belongs to a study of cytomegalovirus exposure and HLA in healthy donors. Overall study findings and caveats: A later examination showed that TCR association rates differed by HLA locus, with DRB1 most and HLA-C fewest.

Per the germline V gene, CDR1 is MNHEY and CDR2 is SMNVEV (reference sequence). V was shortened by 2 bases and J by 4 bases, with 8 bases between the two germline ends. There are 13 residues in the CDR3. The chain links TRBV27 to TRBJ2-5, with D perhaps matching TRBD2 (5 bases). The TCR comes from a man between 18 and 29 years old in good health and CMV-seronegative. The sample comprised PBMCs. The CDR3 DNA sequence: TGTGCCAGCAGTTTAGACTACAGAGAGACCCAGTACTTC. Protein: CASSLDYRETQYF.